The 8 T cell receptor beta chains below all came from one sample that was sequenced in a study of spatial heterogeneity in lung cancer. Via MiXCR, TCRdb re-called the 5' RACE reads, giving one row per CDR3 protein. The sample records roughly 100,000 distinct CDR3 sequences, roughly 10% being singletons. As to time point: sample taken at primary tumor resection. Frozen PBMC, nontumor lung or tumor provided whole RNA, which was sequenced unsorted. The sample here was PBMCs, taken at surgery. These receptors came from a male donor with early-stage non-small cell lung cancer.

The rearrangement joins TRBV10-3 to TRBJ2-7; 7 nucleotides agree with TRBD1. In germline, CDR1 is ENHRY, CDR2 SYGVKD. The V and J ends lost 11 bases and 3 bases, in that order; junction bases with no gene match: 10. The CDR3 consists of 13 residues. CDR3 in amino acids: CASWGTENYEQYF. As DNA, the CDR3 is TGTGCCTCCTGGGGGACAGAAAACTACGAGCAGTACTTC.

This chain joins TRBV25-1 and TRBJ1-1; D gene ambiguous. Germline values: CDR1 MGHDK, CDR2 SYGVNS. This CDR3 region has 14 residues. V was trimmed by 4 bases and J by 1 base, leaving 10 bases between them. The CDR3 reads CASSGTLWNTEAFF. The CDR3 region has the DNA TGTGCCAGCAGTGGTACATTATGGAACACTGAAGCTTTCTTT. Full variable domain (outside the CDR3, taken from reference TRBV25-1 and TRBJ1-1): EADIYQTPRYLVIGTGKKITLECSQTMGHDKMYWYQQDPGMELHLIHYSYGVNSTEKGDLSSESTVSRIRTEHFPLTLESARPSHTSQYLCASSGTLWNTEAFFGQGTRLTVV.

This clonotype was counted a few times. This chain links TRBV5-5 with TRBJ1-1; 10 positions agree with TRBD1. CDR1 is SGHKS, CDR2 YYEKEE, per germline (reference sequence). The V and J ends lost 6 bases and 3 bases, in that order; junction bases with no gene match: 8. The CDR3 loop spans 15 amino acids. Written as DNA, the CDR3 is TGTGCCAGCAAGAGAGACAGGGGGCCTTACACTGAAGCTTTCTTT. It yields the protein CASKRDRGPYTEAFF.

The rearrangement links TRBV16 to TRBJ2-1; D may match TRBD1 or TRBD2 (5 bases each). V lost 1 base to trimming and J lost 6 bases, with 10 bases between them. Germline lookup yields CDR1 KGHSY and CDR2 FQNENV. There are 14 residues in the CDR3. DNA for the CDR3: TGTGCCAGCAGCCAATGGGGACCCCCCAATGAGCAGTTCTTC. It translates to CASSQWGPPNEQFF.

J is TRBJ2-3 and V is TRBV20-1, with 7 bases fitting TRBD2. The V and J ends lost 8 bases and 3 bases, in that order; junction bases with no gene match: 8. The CDR3 totals 13 residues. Germline CDR1 DFQATT, CDR2 SNEGSKA (reference sequence). CDR3 loop: CSSTGLGTDTQYF. The CDR3 DNA reads as TGCAGTAGTACAGGACTAGGTACAGATACGCAGTATTTT.

This clonotype occurred many times. The chain employs TRBV11-2 and TRBJ2-1; D perhaps matches TRBD2 (5 bases). Germline assignment: CDR1 SGHAT and CDR2 FQNNGV. V was cut by 5 bases and J by 0 bases, with 11 bases left in between. The CDR3 totals 15 residues. In DNA, the CDR3 is TGTGCCAGCAGCGATAGCGTTAGCTCCTACAATGAGCAGTTCTTC. Amino acids: CASSDSVSSYNEQFF.

This clonotype came up a few times. This chain uses TRBV9 with TRBJ2-7, with 9 bases matching TRBD2. J was trimmed by 4 bases and V by 2 bases; bases with no gene match: 7. Germline assignment: CDR1 SGDLS and CDR2 YYNGEE. This CDR3 is 15 amino acids long. The CDR3 nucleotides are TGTGCCAGCAGCGTGGGCGGGAGGGCCGGTTACGAGCAGTACTTC. Amino acid sequence: CASSVGGRAGYEQYF.

This clonotype was recorded many times. The rearrangement uses TRBV11-2 and TRBJ1-2, with a weak D call TRBD1 (5 bases). The germline V gene encodes CDR1 SGHAT and CDR2 FQNNGV. The V and J ends lost 5 bases and 2 bases respectively, with 15 bases between them. This CDR3 region has 15 residues. In DNA, the CDR3 is TGTGCCAGCAGCGGCGGGACTCATAAGAACTATGGCTACACCTTC. As protein: CASSGGTHKNYGYTF.